The source of this TCR beta chain is a study of graft-versus-host responses after intestinal transplantation. Study-level information: Recipients were all induced with anti-thymocyte globulin, then given tacrolimus and steroids for about 3 years.

Concerning this clone: What it binds is unknown.

Germline loops: CDR1 MNHNS, CDR2 SASEGT. The CDR3 spans 14 residues. V shed 4 bases and J 6 bases; nucleotides not matched to a gene: 8. The data were produced by immunoSEQ multiplex PCR, yet TCRdb's version contains in-frame clones alone and is incomplete. The sample lists some 130,000 clones; 95% were seen once. Study-wide results and limits: Patients with graft-donor T cell macrochimerism had high graft-versus-host to host-versus-graft clonal ratios in allografts. Recipient bone marrow held GvH clones, some seen earlier in ileum or blood.

V and J are TRBV6-1 and TRBJ2-7; 8 nucleotides match TRBD1. The sequence came from a human donor who received an intestinal transplant. The sequences come from unstimulated CD8+ T cells sorted from spleen or lymph node cells, collected before intestinal transplant. CDR3 coding DNA: TGTGCCAGCAGTGGGGGACAGGTCGTAGTCGAGCAGTACTTC. Its protein is CASSGGQVVVEQYF.